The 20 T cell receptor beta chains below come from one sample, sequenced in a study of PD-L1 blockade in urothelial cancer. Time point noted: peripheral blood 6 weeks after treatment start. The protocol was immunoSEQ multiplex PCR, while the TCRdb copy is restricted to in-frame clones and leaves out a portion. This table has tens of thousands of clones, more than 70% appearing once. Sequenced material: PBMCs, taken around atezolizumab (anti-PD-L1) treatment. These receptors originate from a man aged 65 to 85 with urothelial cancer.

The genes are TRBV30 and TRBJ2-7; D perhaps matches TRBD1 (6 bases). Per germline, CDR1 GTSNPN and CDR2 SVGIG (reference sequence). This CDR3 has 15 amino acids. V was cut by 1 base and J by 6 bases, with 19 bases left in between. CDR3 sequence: CAWSALQGVIFEQYF. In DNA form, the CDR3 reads TGTGCCTGGAGTGCCCTACAGGGTGTAATCTTCGAGCAGTACTTC.

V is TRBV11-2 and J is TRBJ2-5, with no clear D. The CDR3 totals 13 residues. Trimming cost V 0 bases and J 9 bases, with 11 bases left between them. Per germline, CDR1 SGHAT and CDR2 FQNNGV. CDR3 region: CASSLEAASAQYF. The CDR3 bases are TGTGCCAGCAGCTTAGAGGCAGCGTCGGCCCAGTACTTC.

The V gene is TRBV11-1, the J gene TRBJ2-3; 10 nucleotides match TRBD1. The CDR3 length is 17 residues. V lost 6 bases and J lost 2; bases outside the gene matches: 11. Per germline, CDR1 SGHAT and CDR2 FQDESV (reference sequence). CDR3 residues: CASSKETGQGFTDTQYF. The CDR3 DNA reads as TGTGCCAGCAGTAAGGAAACGGGACAGGGGTTCACAGATACGCAGTATTTT.

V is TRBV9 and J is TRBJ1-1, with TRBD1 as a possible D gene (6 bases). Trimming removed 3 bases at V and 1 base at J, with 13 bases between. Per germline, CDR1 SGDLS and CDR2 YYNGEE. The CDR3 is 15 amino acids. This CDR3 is CASSEGGVANTEAFF. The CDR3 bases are TGTGCCAGCAGCGAAGGGGGGGTGGCGAACACTGAAGCTTTCTTT.

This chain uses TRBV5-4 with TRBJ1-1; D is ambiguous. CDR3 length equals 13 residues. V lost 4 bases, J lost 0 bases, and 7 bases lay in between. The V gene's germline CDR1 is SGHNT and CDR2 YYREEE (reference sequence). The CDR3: CASSEDMNTEAFF. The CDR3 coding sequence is TGTGCCAGCAGCGAGGATATGAACACTGAAGCTTTCTTT.

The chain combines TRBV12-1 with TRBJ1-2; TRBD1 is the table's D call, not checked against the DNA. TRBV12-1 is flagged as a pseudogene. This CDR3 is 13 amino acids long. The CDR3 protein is CASLQKGVGGYTF. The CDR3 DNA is TGTGCCAGCCTCCAAAAGGGGGTAGGGGGCTACACCTTC.

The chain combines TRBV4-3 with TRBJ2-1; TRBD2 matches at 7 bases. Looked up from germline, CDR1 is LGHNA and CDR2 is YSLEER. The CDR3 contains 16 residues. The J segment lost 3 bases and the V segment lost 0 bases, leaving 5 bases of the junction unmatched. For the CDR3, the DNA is TGCGCCAGCAGCCAAGATCGGGGACTATACTACAATGAGCAGTTCTTC. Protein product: CASSQDRGLYYNEQFF.

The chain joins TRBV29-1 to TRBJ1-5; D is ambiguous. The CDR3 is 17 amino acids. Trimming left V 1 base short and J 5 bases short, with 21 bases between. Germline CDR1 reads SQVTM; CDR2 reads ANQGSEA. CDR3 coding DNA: TGCAGCGTTGAAGTCGAGACAAAGTTCGAGAGGGATCAGCCCCAGCATTTT. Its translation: CSVEVETKFERDQPQHF.

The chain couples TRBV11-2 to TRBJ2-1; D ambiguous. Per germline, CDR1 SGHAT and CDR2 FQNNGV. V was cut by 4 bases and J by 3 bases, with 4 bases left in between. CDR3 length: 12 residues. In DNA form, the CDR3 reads TGTGCCAGCAGCTCGGGCTACAATGAGCAGTTCTTC. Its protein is CASSSGYNEQFF.

In DNA form, the CDR3 reads TGTGCCAGTAGTATACGGCTAGCGGGAGCCTACGAGCAGTACTTC. Protein: CASSIRLAGAYEQYF. The rearrangement joins TRBV19 to TRBJ2-7; 10 nucleotides agree with TRBD2. The CDR3 runs 15 residues. The V segment lost 2 bases and the J segment 2 bases; nucleotides outside the gene matches: 3. Per the germline V gene, CDR1 is LNHDA and CDR2 is SQIVND (reference sequence).

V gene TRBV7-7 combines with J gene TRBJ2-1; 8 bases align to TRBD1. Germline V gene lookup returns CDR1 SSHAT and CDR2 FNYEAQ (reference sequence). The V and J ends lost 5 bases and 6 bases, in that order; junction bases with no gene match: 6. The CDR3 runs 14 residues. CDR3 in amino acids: CASSPGQASNEQFF. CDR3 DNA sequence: TGTGCCAGCAGCCCGGGACAGGCGAGCAATGAGCAGTTCTTC.

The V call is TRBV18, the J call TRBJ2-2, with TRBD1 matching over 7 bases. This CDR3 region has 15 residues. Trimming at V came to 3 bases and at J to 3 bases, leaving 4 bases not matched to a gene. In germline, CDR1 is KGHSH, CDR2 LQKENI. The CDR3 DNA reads TGTGCCAGCTCACCGCAGGGGGTCGACACCGGGGAGCTGTTTTTT. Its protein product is CASSPQGVDTGELFF.

DNA for the CDR3: TGTGCCAGCAGCTTAACCGGTTCTCAATTAGGCTACACCTTC. Translation: CASSLTGSQLGYTF. This chain links TRBV11-1 with TRBJ1-2; no reliable D call. V gave up 2 bases and J gave up 8 bases, with 15 bases separating them. The length of the CDR3 is 14 residues. CDR1 is SGHAT, CDR2 FQDESV, per germline (reference sequence).

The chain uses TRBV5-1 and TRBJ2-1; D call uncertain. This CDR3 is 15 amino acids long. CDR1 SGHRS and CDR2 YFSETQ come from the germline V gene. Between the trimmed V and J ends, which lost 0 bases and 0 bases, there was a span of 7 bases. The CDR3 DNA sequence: TGCGCCAGCAGCTTGGCCTCGAGCTCCTACAATGAGCAGTTCTTC. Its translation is CASSLASSSYNEQFF.

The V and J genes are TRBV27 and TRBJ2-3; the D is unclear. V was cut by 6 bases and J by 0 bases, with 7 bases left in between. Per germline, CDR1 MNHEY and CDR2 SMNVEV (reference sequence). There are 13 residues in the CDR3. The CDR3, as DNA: TGTGCCAGCAGCGTTCAGAGCACAGATACGCAGTATTTT. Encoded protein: CASSVQSTDTQYF.

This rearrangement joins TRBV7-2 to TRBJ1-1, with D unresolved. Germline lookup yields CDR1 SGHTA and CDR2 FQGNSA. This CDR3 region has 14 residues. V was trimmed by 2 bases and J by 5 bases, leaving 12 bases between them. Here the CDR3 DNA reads TGTGCCAGCAGCTTAAAGGGCGGGCCGACTGAAGCTTTCTTT. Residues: CASSLKGGPTEAFF. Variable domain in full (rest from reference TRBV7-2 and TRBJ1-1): GAGVSQSPSNKVTEKGKDVELRCDPISGHTALYWYRQSLGQGLEFLIYFQGNSAPDKSGLPSDRFSAERTGGSVSTLTIQRTQQEDSAVYLCASSLKGGPTEAFFGQGTRLTVV.

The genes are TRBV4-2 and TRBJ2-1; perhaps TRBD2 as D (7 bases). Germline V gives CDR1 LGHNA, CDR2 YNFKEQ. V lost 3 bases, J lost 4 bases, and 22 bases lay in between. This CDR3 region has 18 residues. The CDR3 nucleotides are TGTGCCAGCAGCCACCTCCTCGAGGGAGGGGGGGGGTACAATGAGCAGTTCTTC. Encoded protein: CASSHLLEGGGGYNEQFF.

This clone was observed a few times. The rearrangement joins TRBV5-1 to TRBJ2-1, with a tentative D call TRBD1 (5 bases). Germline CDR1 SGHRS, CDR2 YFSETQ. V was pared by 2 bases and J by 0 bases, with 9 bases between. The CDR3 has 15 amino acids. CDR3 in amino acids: CASSLSGNSYNEQFF. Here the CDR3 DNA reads TGCGCCAGCAGCTTATCAGGGAACTCCTACAATGAGCAGTTCTTC.

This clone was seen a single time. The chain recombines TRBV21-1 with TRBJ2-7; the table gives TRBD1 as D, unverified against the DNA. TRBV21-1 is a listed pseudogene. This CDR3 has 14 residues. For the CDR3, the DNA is TGTGCCAGCAGCAAGGAACAGGGGGCACACGAGCAGTACTTC. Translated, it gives CASSKEQGAHEQYF.

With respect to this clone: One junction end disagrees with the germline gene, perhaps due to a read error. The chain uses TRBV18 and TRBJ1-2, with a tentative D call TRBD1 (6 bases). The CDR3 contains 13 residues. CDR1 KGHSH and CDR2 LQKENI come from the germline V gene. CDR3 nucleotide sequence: TGTGCCAGCTCACCAGCGGGGGGCGGCTCTGTCCCCTTC. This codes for CASSPAGGGSVPF.